Sequencing of this T cell receptor (beta chain) was carried out in a study of T cell responses to AZD1222 COVID-19 vaccine. The germline CDR1 and CDR2 sequences are ENHRY and SYGVKD. CDR3 length equals 15 residues. Trimming shortened V by 2 bases and J by 2 bases, and 13 bases separated the two germline ends. Here immunoSEQ multiplex PCR was the method, and the copy in TCRdb shows in-frame clones only, minus some. The sample shows some 140,000 clones, 84% of them seen only once. This clone was detected only once. Its antigen is not identified. Study findings and constraints: Within unmutated variant regions lay the reported targets of nearly half of spike-specific TCRs. Clonal diversity was possibly underestimated; the donors were predominantly white British and more often female.

Source: peripheral blood, taken on day 0 of AZD1222 vaccination. The genes are TRBV10-3 and TRBJ2-7, with TRBD1 as a possible D gene (5 bases). This receptor was identified in an adult in good health. CDR3 protein: CAISEGALTAYEQYF. CDR3 nucleotide sequence: TGTGCCATCAGTGAGGGGGCCCTTACAGCCTACGAGCAGTACTTC.